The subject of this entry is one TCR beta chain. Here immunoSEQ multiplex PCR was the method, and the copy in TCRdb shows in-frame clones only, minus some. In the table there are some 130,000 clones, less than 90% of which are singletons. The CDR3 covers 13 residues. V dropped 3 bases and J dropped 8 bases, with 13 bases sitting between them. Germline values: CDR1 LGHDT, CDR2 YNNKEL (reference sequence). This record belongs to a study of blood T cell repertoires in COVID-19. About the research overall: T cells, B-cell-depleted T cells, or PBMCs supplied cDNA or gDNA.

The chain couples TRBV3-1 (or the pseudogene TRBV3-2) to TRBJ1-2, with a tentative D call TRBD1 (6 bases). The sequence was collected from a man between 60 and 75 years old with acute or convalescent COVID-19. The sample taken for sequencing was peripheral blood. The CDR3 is CASSHTIQGGYTF. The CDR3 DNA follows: TGTGCCAGCAGCCATACGATCCAGGGGGGCTACACCTTC.